A single sample is the source of the 11 T cell receptor beta chains below, sequenced in a study of cytomegalovirus exposure and HLA in healthy donors. PCR used 60 Vbeta primers and 13 Jbeta primers. The protocol was immunoSEQ multiplex PCR, while the TCRdb copy is restricted to in-frame clones and leaves out a portion. The data show about 140,000 clones, roughly 80% seen once. The sequencing sample was made of PBMCs. The receptors shown here come from a male donor in good health and CMV-seronegative.

This clone appeared a single time. The rearrangement links TRBV7-2 to TRBJ2-7, with TRBD2 identical over 9 bases. The ends lost 5 bases at V and 3 bases at J; junction bases unmatched: 8. The CDR3 length is 15 residues. Germline V gives CDR1 SGHTA, CDR2 FQGNSA. The CDR3 nucleotides read TGTGCCAGCAGCCTAATAGCGGGGGATATCTACGAGCAGTACTTC. Protein sequence: CASSLIAGDIYEQYF.

The chain recombines TRBV18 with TRBJ2-1; D is possibly TRBD2 (5 bases). This CDR3 is 12 amino acids long. Trimming stripped 4 bases from V and 9 bases from J, with 10 bases between. The germline CDR1 and CDR2 sequences are KGHSH and LQKENI. In DNA, the CDR3 is TGTGCCAGCTCACTTTATGGGAGTGAGCAGTTCTTC. Encoded protein: CASSLYGSEQFF.

The genes are TRBV7-8 and TRBJ2-7; the D gene is possibly TRBD2 (5 bases). Between the trimmed V and J ends, which lost 3 bases and 3 bases, there was a span of 15 bases. CDR1 and CDR2 from the germline V gene are SGHVS and FQNEAQ. CDR3 length equals 15 residues. The DNA of the CDR3 is TGTGCCAGCAGCTTGTTTCAGGACTCCAGCTACGAGCAGTACTTC. This translates into CASSLFQDSSYEQYF.

The chain combines TRBV13 with TRBJ2-3, with D possibly TRBD1 on 6 matching bases. V lost 1 base and J lost 3, with 8 bases in between. This CDR3 spans 14 amino acids. Germline lookup yields CDR1 PRHDT and CDR2 FYEKMQ (reference sequence). CDR3 loop: CASSLDRVTDTQYF. The CDR3 DNA reads TGTGCCAGCAGCTTAGACAGGGTTACAGATACGCAGTATTTT.

This chain connects TRBV5-1 to TRBJ1-3; D remains unclear. The CDR3 contains 16 residues. CDR1 is SGHRS and CDR2 is YFSETQ in the germline V gene. V was clipped by 0 bases and J by 0 bases, with 10 bases between them. The CDR3 is CASSLEFGRSGNTIYF. DNA for the CDR3: TGCGCCAGCAGCTTGGAGTTTGGGCGCTCTGGAAACACCATATATTTT.

J is TRBJ2-1 and V is TRBV2, with D possibly TRBD1 on 6 matching bases. V lost 7 bases, J lost 5 bases, and 18 bases lay in between. CDR3 length: 15 amino acids. Germline loops: CDR1 SNHLY, CDR2 FYNNEI. CDR3: CASTLLGDTDNEQFF. The CDR3 DNA is TGTGCCAGCACCCTGCTGGGGGACACCGACAATGAGCAGTTCTTC.

The V gene is TRBV30, the J gene TRBJ1-4; D is undetermined. The germline V gene has CDR1 GTSNPN and CDR2 SVGIG (reference sequence). This CDR3 contains 15 residues. V was pared by 3 bases and J by 8 bases, with 19 bases between. CDR3 sequence: CAWREQTLAGEKLFF. CDR3 sequence (DNA): TGTGCCTGGAGGGAACAGACCCTGGCGGGAGAAAAACTGTTTTTT.

This rearrangement joins TRBV5-1 to TRBJ1-6; TRBD1 aligns across 9 bases. Germline CDR1 and CDR2: SGHRS and YFSETQ. Trimming removed 1 base from V and 4 bases from J; junction bases left unmatched: 9. This CDR3 contains 18 residues. The CDR3 nucleotides are TGCGCCAGCAGCTTGTACTTACAGGGGGCAGAGTATAATTCACCCCTCCACTTT. This encodes CASSLYLQGAEYNSPLHF.

The chain combines TRBV30 with TRBJ2-3; 14 bases agree with TRBD2. There are 17 residues in the CDR3. J gave up 4 bases and V 2 bases, and 8 bases lay outside the gene matches. The germline CDR1 and CDR2 sequences are GTSNPN and SVGIG (reference sequence). CDR3 DNA: TGTGCCTGGAGTACCCGCCGGACTAGCGGGGGGCCAGATACGCAGTATTTT. Encoded protein: CAWSTRRTSGGPDTQYF.

The chain couples TRBV2 to TRBJ1-2; 9 bases align to TRBD1. The J segment lost 4 bases and the V segment lost 6 bases, leaving 12 bases of the junction unmatched. Germline V lookup: CDR1 SNHLY, CDR2 FYNNEI. This CDR3 is built from 16 residues. CDR3: CASSPGVGQGSYGYTF. CDR3 in DNA: TGTGCCAGCAGCCCCGGTGTGGGACAGGGTAGCTATGGCTACACCTTC.

The chain combines TRBV4-3 with TRBJ1-4, with no clear D. This CDR3 is built from 17 residues. Germline loops: CDR1 LGHNA, CDR2 YSLEER. Between the trimmed V and J ends, which lost 1 base and 3 bases, there was a span of 15 bases. CDR3 DNA sequence: TGCGCCAGCAGCCAAGGGGCGGGGAGAGGAGCTAATGAAAAACTGTTTTTT. Amino acid sequence: CASSQGAGRGANEKLFF.